A single sample gave rise to the 21 T cell receptor beta chains below, sequenced in a study of metastatic and nonmetastatic thyroid tumors (dated by TCRdb to between 2020 and 2021). To prepare the library, PCR was applied. Reads for this sample came from an Illumina HiSeq 4000. TCRdb reprocessing: public reads trimmed at Q25 with fastp, clones called with MiXCR, in-frame beta chains kept. The table for this sample lists under 55,000 clones; around a sixth of them were counted only once. The ten biggest clones cover 2.5% to 3% of the sample. None of the patients had been given any treatment before thyroid surgery. The sample comprised blood. The receptors were sampled from a female donor with papillary thyroid cancer or a benign thyroid nodule (not recorded which). Some clones in this sample may be carry-over from other donors' samples.

The genes are TRBV5-1 and TRBJ2-3, with 7 bases that match TRBD1. This CDR3 has 16 amino acids. V shed 4 bases, J shed 1 base, and the junction held 9 bases outside the gene matches. In germline, CDR1 is SGHRS, CDR2 YFSETQ. This CDR3 is CASSTLMTGCTDTQYF. As DNA, the CDR3 is TGCGCCAGCAGCACATTAATGACAGGGTGCACAGATACGCAGTATTTT.

Many counts were recorded for this clone. This chain joins TRBV20-1 and TRBJ2-2, with TRBD1 matching 11 bases. J gave up 5 bases and V 6 bases, and 5 bases lay outside the gene matches. The CDR3 totals 14 residues. Germline loops: CDR1 DFQATT, CDR2 SNEGSKA (reference sequence). CDR3 amino acids: CSAPGQGATGELFF. Here the CDR3 DNA reads TGCAGTGCCCCCGGACAGGGGGCGACCGGGGAGCTGTTTTTT.

This clone was counted ten times or more. Other DNA sequences in this sample translate to the same CDR3. The chain is built from TRBV2 and TRBJ2-4, with D uncertain. The V and J ends lost 5 bases and 8 bases respectively, with 16 bases between them. Looked up from germline, CDR1 is SNHLY and CDR2 is FYNNEI. The CDR3 extends over 14 amino acids. Here the CDR3 reads CASSTASALYIQYF. CDR3 coding DNA: TGTGCCAGCAGTACGGCCTCGGCCTTATACATTCAGTACTTC.

A word on this clone: The junction shows a germline mismatch at one end, possibly a read error. The rearrangement uses TRBV7-3 and TRBJ2-2; the match to TRBD1 covers 7 bases. The CDR3 is made up of 14 amino acids. Germline assignment: CDR1 SGHTA and CDR2 FQGTGA. The DNA for the CDR3 is TGTGCCAGCAGCCCCGACAGGGCCGCCGGTGAGCTGTTTTTT. It translates to CASSPDRAAGELFF. Based on the CDR3 plus reference TRBV7-3 and TRBJ2-2, the full variable domain is GAGVSQTPSNKVTEKGKYVELRCDPISGHTALYWYRQSLGQGPEFLIYFQGTGAADDSGLPNDRFFAVRPEGSVSTLKIQRTERGDSAVYLCASSPDRAAGELFFGEGSRLTVL.

There are many counts of this clone. The rearrangement joins TRBV6-1 to TRBJ1-6, with D possibly matching TRBD1 (5 bases). CDR1 is MNHNS and CDR2 is SASEGT in the germline V gene. The CDR3 sequence is 16 residues long. The V and J ends lost 6 bases and 4 bases respectively, with 16 bases between them. This CDR3 is CASRPAGRVYNSPLHF. The CDR3, as DNA: TGTGCCAGCAGACCTGCAGGGAGGGTTTATAATTCACCCCTCCACTTT.

This clone was observed a handful of times. The V call is TRBV24-1, the J call TRBJ2-1, with D possibly being TRBD2 (6 bases). Trimming took off 4 bases at V and 6 bases at J, with 18 bases between the two ends. From germline, CDR1 is KGHDR and CDR2 SFDVKD. The CDR3 length is 16 residues. The CDR3 protein is CATSDFSSGDRNEQFF. CDR3 in DNA: TGTGCCACCAGTGACTTTTCATCGGGGGACCGCAATGAGCAGTTCTTC.

This clone came up a few times. V usage is TRBV6-5 and J usage is TRBJ1-1, with TRBD1 matching over 8 bases. Germline loops: CDR1 MNHEY, CDR2 SVGAGI. V lost 2 bases and J lost 4; bases outside the gene matches: 12. The CDR3 length is 17 residues. Here the CDR3 DNA reads TGTGCCAGCAGTTACAACCCGACAGGGGCTGTAGGCACTGAAGCTTTCTTT. Encoded protein: CASSYNPTGAVGTEAFF.

This clone was counted only a few times. The V gene is TRBV6-1, the J gene TRBJ2-7, with 10 bases matching TRBD1. This CDR3 spans 15 amino acids. Trimming at V came to 3 bases and at J to 3 bases, leaving 5 bases not matched to a gene. In germline, CDR1 is MNHNS, CDR2 SASEGT. The CDR3 region has the DNA TGTGCCAGCAGTGATCCGGGACAGGGGCGCTACGAGCAGTACTTC. Translated: CASSDPGQGRYEQYF.

J is TRBJ1-5 and V is TRBV7-2; no clear D. CDR1 is SGHTA and CDR2 is FQGNSA in the germline V gene. V was clipped by 1 base and J by 6 bases, with 7 bases between them. The CDR3 has 13 amino acids. CDR3 DNA sequence: TGTGCCAGCAGCTTAGAGTTTACTCAGCCCCAGCATTTT. The encoded protein is CASSLEFTQPQHF.

This clone has a count of ten or more. V usage is TRBV2 and J usage is TRBJ1-6, with TRBD1 matching 7 bases. The CDR3 runs 15 residues. The trim removed 3 bases at V and 5 bases at J, leaving 4 bases unmatched. Germline V CDR1 and CDR2: SNHLY, FYNNEI. CDR3 in DNA: TGTGCCAGCAGTGACTGGCAGGGGGATAATTCACCCCTCCACTTT. This gives the protein CASSDWQGDNSPLHF.

This clone was counted ten times or more. J is TRBJ1-3 and V is TRBV28, with 7 bases matching TRBD1. The trim removed 6 bases at V and 4 bases at J, leaving 6 bases unmatched. The CDR3 consists of 14 residues. Germline CDR1 is MDHEN and CDR2 is SYDVKM. CDR3 nucleotides: TGTGCCAGCAGACCGACAGGGACGGGAAACACCATATATTTT. It specifies CASRPTGTGNTIYF.

This clone was recorded many times. The rearrangement joins TRBV16 to TRBJ2-2; D is perhaps TRBD1 (6 bases). CDR3 length: 15 amino acids. The V and J ends lost 5 bases and 2 bases respectively, with 12 bases between them. Germline V lookup: CDR1 KGHSY, CDR2 FQNENV. The CDR3: CASSYRTANTGELFF. As DNA, the CDR3 is TGTGCCAGCAGCTATCGGACAGCTAACACCGGGGAGCTGTTTTTT.

This clone has only a few counts. The rearrangement links TRBV4-2 to TRBJ2-1, with 11 bases that match TRBD2. The CDR3 length is 21 residues. The junction had 19 bases not matched to a gene; V was cut back by 0 bases and J by 6 bases. The germline gives CDR1 LGHNA, CDR2 YNFKEQ. CDR3 loop: CASSQEGLAGGPLRHGNEQFF. The CDR3 DNA follows: TGTGCCAGCAGCCAAGAGGGGCTAGCGGGAGGACCCCTTCGGCATGGCAATGAGCAGTTCTTC.

This chain uses TRBV12-3 or TRBV12-4 with TRBJ2-1; D is ambiguous. Trimming took off 2 bases at V and 9 bases at J, with 20 bases between the two ends. This CDR3 contains 16 residues. CDR3 nucleotide sequence: TGTGCCAGCAGTTTATCGAGGACGCGCCGTGGTGGTGAGCAGTTCTTC. Protein: CASSLSRTRRGGEQFF.

As to this clone: At one end, the junction sequence differs from germline, possibly due to a read error. The chain links TRBV4-2 to TRBJ1-1, with D hard to call. The CDR3 covers 15 residues. The germline CDR1 and CDR2 sequences are LGHNA and YNFKEQ. The CDR3 sequence is CASSQELCWNTEAFF. In nucleotides, the CDR3 is TGTGCCAGCAGCCAAGAATTGTGTTGGAACACCGAAGCTTTCTTT.

Of note for this clone: At one of its ends the junction is not consistent with the germline gene, which may arise from a read error. This chain joins TRBV3-1 and TRBJ2-3, with 15 nucleotides matching TRBD2. The CDR3 runs to 15 residues. Germline lookup yields CDR1 LGHDT and CDR2 YNNKEL (reference sequence). The DNA of the CDR3 is TGCGCCAGCAGCCTGGGACTAGCGGGAGGAGGTACGCAGTATTTT. Its translation: CASSLGLAGGGTQYF.

The sample holds many counts of this clone. The chain recombines TRBV20-1 with TRBJ2-1, with TRBD2 identical over 7 bases. With V trimmed by 1 base and J by 1 base, 10 bases remained unmatched. Germline values: CDR1 DFQATT, CDR2 SNEGSKA (reference sequence). This CDR3 region has 17 residues. The CDR3 is CSARVSLSGKSYNEQFF. The CDR3, as DNA: TGCAGTGCTAGAGTTTCGTTAAGCGGGAAATCCTACAATGAGCAGTTCTTC.

This clone has at least ten counts. This chain links TRBV27 with TRBJ1-2; weak D call: TRBD1 (5 bases). This CDR3 comprises 14 residues. The germline CDR1 and CDR2 sequences are MNHEY and SMNVEV (reference sequence). Trimming removed 2 bases from V and 7 bases from J, with 14 bases in between. The CDR3 region is CASSLVAGISGYTF. For the CDR3, the DNA is TGTGCCAGCAGTTTAGTCGCAGGGATCAGTGGCTACACCTTC.

This clone was recorded many times. This chain uses TRBV6-1 with TRBJ2-7; 8 positions agree with TRBD1. Germline-derived CDR1 and CDR2 are MNHNS and SASEGT. This CDR3 region has 20 residues. The junction had 17 bases not matched to a gene; V was cut back by 0 bases and J by 1 base. CDR3 sequence: CASSEARTGWALGGSYEQYF. CDR3 nucleotides: TGTGCCAGCAGTGAAGCGAGGACAGGGTGGGCCCTCGGAGGGTCCTACGAGCAGTACTTC.

This clone came up a few times. This rearrangement joins TRBV10-3 to TRBJ2-1; D may match TRBD1 or TRBD2 (5 bases each). Germline loops: CDR1 ENHRY, CDR2 SYGVKD. The CDR3 has 11 residues. Trimming cost V 4 bases and J 10 bases, with 8 bases left between them. CDR3 sequence: CAISAGTEQFF. The CDR3 DNA reads as TGTGCCATCAGTGCCGGGACGGAGCAGTTCTTC.

This clone was seen repeatedly, ten times or more. This chain connects TRBV18 to TRBJ2-3; D is ambiguous. The germline CDR1 and CDR2 sequences are KGHSH and LQKENI. Trimming cost V 3 bases and J 5 bases, with 9 bases left between them. The CDR3 is 13 amino acids. This chain's CDR3 is CASSPTDRDTQYF. In DNA, the CDR3 is TGTGCCAGCTCACCCACCGACCGAGATACGCAGTATTTT.